The clone carrying this TCR beta chain has just one count. The junction shows a germline mismatch at one end, possibly a read error. These data originate in a study of blood T cell repertoires in COVID-19. Study-level background: Collection of acute and convalescent COVID-19 samples took place in the United States, Italy and Spain. Sources were T cells, B-cell-depleted T cells, or PBMCs; the material itself was cDNA or gDNA.

The germline CDR1 and CDR2 sequences are SGHDT and YYEEEE. The CDR3 covers 16 residues. In the source study's methods: Scientists estimated how many nucleated cells there were by amplifying reference gene primers. Using immunoSEQ multiplex PCR, the repertoire was profiled, and TCRdb retains in-frame clones only, with some absent. The V and J calls and clone size come from that table; D and trimming were worked out from the DNA. The sample consists of around 220,000 clones, roughly 80% of them appearing once. The chain recombines TRBV5-6 with TRBJ1-4; TRBD1 matches at 10 bases. Input material: peripheral blood. The receptor comes from a woman in her 40s with active or convalescent COVID-19. The CDR3 DNA follows: TGTGCCAGCAGCTTGGGACCCGGGACAGGGGCATGGGGGGCCCTTTTT. This gives the protein CASSLGPGTGAWGALF.